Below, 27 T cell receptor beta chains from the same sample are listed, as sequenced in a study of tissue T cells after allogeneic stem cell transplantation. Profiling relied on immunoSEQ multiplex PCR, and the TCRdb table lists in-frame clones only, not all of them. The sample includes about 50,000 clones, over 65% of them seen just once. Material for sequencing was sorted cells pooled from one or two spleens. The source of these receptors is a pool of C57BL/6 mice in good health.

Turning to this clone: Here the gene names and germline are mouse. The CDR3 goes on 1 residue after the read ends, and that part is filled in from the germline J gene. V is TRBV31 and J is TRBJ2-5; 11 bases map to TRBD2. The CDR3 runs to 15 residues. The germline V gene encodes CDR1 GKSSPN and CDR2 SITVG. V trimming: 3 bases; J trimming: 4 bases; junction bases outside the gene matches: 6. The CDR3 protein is CAWSQPGLGEDTQYF. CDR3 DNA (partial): TGTGCCTGGAGCCAACCGGGACTGGGGGAAGACACCCAGTAC.

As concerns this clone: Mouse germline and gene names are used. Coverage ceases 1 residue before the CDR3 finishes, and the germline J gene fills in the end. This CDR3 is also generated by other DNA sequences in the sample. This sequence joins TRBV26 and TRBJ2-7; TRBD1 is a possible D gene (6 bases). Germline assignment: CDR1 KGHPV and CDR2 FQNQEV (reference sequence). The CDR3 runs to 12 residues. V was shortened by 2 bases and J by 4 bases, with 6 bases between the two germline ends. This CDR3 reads CASSLRGYEQYF. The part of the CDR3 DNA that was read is TGTGCCAGCAGTCTGAGGGGGTATGAACAGTAC.

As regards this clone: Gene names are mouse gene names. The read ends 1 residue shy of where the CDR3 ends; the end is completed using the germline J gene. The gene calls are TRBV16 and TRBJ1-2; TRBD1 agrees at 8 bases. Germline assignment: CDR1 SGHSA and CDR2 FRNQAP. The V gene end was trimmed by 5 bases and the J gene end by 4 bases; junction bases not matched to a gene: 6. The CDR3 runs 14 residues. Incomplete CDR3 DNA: TGTGCAAGCAGCCGACAGGGGAGGGGCTCCGACTACACC. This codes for CASSRQGRGSDYT. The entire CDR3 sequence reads CASSRQGRGSDYTF. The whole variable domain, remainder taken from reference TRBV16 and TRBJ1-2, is NAGVIQTPRHKVTGKGQEATLWCEPISGHSAVFWYRQTIVQGLEFLTYFRNQAPIDDSGMPKERFSAQMPNQSHSTLKIQSTQPQDSAVYLCASSRQGRGSDYTFGSGTRLLVI.

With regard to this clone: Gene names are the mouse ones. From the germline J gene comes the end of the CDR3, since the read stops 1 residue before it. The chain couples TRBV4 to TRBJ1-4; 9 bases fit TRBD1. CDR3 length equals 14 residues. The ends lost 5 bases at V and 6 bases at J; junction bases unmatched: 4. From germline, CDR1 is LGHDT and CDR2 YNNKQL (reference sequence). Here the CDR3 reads CASSRDRVDERLFF. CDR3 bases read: TGTGCCAGCAGCCGGGACAGGGTAGACGAAAGATTATTT.

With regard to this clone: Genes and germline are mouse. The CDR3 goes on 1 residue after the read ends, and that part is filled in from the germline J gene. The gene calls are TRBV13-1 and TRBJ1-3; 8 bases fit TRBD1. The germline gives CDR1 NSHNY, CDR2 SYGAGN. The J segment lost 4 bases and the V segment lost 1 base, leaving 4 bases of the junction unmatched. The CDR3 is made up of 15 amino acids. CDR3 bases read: TGTGCCAGCAGTGATCAGGGGGCGAGGGGAAATACGCTCTAT. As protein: CASSDQGARGNTLY. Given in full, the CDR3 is CASSDQGARGNTLYF.

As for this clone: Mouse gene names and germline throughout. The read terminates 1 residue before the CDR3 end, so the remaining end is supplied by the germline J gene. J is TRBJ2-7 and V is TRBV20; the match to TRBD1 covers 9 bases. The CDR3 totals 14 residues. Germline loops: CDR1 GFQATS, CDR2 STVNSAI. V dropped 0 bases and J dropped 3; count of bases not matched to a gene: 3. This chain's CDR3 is CGAREWGQGYEQYF. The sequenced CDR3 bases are TGTGGTGCTAGGGAGTGGGGACAGGGCTATGAACAGTAC.

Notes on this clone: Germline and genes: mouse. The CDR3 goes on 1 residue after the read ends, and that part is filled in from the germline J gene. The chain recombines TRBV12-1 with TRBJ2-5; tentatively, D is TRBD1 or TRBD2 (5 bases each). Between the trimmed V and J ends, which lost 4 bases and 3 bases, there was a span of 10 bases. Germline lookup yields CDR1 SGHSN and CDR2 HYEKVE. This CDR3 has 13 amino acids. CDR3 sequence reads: CASSPRGQDTQYF. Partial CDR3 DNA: TGTGCCAGCTCGCCGCGGGGGCAAGACACCCAGTAC.

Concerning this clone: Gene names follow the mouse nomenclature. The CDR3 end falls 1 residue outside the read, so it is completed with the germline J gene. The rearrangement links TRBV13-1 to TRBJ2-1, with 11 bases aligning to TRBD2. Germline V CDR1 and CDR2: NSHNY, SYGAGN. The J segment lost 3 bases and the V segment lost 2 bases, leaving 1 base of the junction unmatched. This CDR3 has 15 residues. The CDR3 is CASSEGTGGYAEQFF. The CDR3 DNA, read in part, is TGTGCCAGCAGTGAGGGGACTGGGGGCTATGCTGAGCAGTTC.

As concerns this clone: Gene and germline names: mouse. The CDR3 DNA, read in part, is TGTGCCAGCAGCCAAGAACTGGGGGGGTCCTATGCTGAGCAGTTC. Protein product: CASSQELGGSYAEQF. The CDR3 as a whole reads CASSQELGGSYAEQFF. The chain couples TRBV2 to TRBJ2-1; 10 bases are a match to TRBD2. Sequencing ends 1 residue short of the CDR3 end; the germline J gene provides the rest. This CDR3 region has 16 residues. The germline gives CDR1 LGHNA, CDR2 YSYQKL. V was clipped by 0 bases and J by 3 bases; unmatched bases: 2.

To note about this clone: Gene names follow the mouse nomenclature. The DNA read from the CDR3 is TGTGCAAGCAGCTTAGGGACTGGGTATCAAAACACCTTGTAC. It codes for CASSLGTGYQNTLY. The full CDR3 protein is CASSLGTGYQNTLYF. The chain combines TRBV16 with TRBJ2-4, with 8 nucleotides matching TRBD2. The read stops 1 residue short of the end of the CDR3; the missing end is completed from the germline J gene. The germline gives CDR1 SGHSA, CDR2 FRNQAP. J lost 2 bases, V lost 1 base, and 2 bases had no gene match. CDR3 size: 15 residues.

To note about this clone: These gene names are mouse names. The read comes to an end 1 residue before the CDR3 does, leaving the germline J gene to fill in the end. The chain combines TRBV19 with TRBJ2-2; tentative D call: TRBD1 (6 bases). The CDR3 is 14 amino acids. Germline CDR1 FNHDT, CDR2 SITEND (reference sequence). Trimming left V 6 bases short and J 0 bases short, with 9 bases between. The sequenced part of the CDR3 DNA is TGTGCCAGCAAGACAGGAGCAAACACCGGGCAGCTCTAC. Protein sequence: CASKTGANTGQLY. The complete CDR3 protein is CASKTGANTGQLYF.

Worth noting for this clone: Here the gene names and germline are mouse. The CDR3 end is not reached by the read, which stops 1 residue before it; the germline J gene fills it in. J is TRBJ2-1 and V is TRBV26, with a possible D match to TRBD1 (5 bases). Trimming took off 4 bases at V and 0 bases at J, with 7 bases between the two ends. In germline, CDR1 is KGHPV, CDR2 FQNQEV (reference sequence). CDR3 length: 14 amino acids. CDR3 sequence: CASSRTINYAEQFF. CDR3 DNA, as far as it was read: TGTGCCAGCAGTCGGACAATTAACTATGCTGAGCAGTTC.

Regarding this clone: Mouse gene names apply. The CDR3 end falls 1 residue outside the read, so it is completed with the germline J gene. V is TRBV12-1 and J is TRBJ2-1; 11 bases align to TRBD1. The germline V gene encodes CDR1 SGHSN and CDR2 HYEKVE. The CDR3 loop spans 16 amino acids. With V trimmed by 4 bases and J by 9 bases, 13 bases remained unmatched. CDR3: CASSPGTGGTLYEQFF. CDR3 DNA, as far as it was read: TGTGCCAGCTCGCCCGGGACAGGGGGAACCTTATATGAGCAGTTC.

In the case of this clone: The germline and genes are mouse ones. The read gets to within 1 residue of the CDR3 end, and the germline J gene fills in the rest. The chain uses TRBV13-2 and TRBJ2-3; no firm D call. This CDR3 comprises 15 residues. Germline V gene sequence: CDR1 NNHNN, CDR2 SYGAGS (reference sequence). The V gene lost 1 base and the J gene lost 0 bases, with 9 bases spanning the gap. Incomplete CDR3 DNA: TGTGCCAGCGGTGATCGCCTGGTTAGTGCAGAAACGCTGTAT. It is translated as CASGDRLVSAETLY. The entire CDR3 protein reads CASGDRLVSAETLYF.

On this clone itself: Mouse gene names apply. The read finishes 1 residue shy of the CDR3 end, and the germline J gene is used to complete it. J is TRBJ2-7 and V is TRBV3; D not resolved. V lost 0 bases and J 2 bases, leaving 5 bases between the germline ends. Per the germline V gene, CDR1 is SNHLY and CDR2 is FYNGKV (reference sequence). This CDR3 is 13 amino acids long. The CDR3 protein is CASSLAGAYEQYF. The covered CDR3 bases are TGTGCCAGCAGCTTAGCCGGGGCCTATGAACAGTAC.

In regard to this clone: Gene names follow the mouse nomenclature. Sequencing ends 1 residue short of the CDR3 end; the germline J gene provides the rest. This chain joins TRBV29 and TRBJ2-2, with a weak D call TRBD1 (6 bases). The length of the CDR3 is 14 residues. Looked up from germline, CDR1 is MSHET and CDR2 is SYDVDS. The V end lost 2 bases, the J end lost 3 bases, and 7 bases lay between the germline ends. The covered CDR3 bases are TGTGCTAGCAGTTTACGGACAGACACCGGGCAGCTCTAC. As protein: CASSLRTDTGQLY. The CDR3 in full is CASSLRTDTGQLYF. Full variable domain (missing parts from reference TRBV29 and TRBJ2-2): DMKVTQMPRYLIKRMGENVLLECGQDMSHETMYWYRQDPGLGLQLIYISYDVDSNSEGDIPKGYRVSRKKREHFSLILDSAKTNQTSVYFCASSLRTDTGQLYFGEGSKLTVL.

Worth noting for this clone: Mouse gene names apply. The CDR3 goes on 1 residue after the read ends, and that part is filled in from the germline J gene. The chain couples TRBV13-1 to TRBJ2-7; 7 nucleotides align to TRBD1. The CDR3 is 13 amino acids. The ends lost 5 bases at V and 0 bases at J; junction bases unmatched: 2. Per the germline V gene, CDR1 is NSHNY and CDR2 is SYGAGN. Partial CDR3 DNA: TGTGCCAGCAGCAGGGACAGCTCCTATGAACAGTAC. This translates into CASSRDSSYEQY. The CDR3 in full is CASSRDSSYEQYF.

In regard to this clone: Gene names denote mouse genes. CDR3 amino acids: CSSSPHKISNERLFF. The covered CDR3 bases are TGCTCCAGCAGTCCCCACAAAATTTCCAACGAAAGATTATTT. The chain couples TRBV23 to TRBJ1-4; the D call of TRBD1 is as the table states it, not checked on the DNA. The read ends 1 residue before the CDR3 terminus; that terminus is restored from the germline J gene. The germline V gene has CDR1 KGHTA and CDR2 FQNQQP. This CDR3 has 15 amino acids.

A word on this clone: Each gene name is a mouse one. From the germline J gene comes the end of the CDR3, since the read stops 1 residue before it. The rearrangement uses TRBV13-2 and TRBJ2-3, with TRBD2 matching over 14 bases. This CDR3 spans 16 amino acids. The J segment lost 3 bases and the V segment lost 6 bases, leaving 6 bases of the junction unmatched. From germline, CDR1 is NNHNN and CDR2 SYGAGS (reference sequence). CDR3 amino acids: CASAGTGGARAETLYF. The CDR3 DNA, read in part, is TGTGCCAGCGCCGGGACTGGGGGGGCGCGAGCAGAAACGCTGTAT.

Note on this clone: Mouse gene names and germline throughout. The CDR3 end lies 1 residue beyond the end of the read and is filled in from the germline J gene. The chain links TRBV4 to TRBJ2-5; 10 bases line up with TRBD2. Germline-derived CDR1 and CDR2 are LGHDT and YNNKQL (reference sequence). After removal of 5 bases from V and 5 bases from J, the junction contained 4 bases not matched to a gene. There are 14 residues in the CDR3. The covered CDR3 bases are TGTGCCAGCAGCCCTCGGGACTGGGGAGACACCCAGTAC. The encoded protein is CASSPRDWGDTQY. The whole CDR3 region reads CASSPRDWGDTQYF.

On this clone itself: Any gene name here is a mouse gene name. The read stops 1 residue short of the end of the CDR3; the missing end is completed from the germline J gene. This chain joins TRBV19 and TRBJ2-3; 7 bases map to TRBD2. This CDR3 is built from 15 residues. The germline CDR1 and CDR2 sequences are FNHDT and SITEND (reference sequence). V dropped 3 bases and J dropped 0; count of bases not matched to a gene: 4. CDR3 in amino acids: CASSTLGSSAETLYF. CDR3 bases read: TGTGCCAGCAGTACACTGGGGAGTAGTGCAGAAACGCTGTAT.

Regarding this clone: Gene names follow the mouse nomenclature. The sequenced part of the CDR3 DNA is TGTGCTAGCATATCAGGGGGGGAACAGTAC. Residues: CASISGGEQY. In full, the CDR3 is CASISGGEQYF. The rearrangement joins TRBV29 to TRBJ2-7, with D perhaps matching TRBD1 (7 bases). The read terminates 1 residue ahead of where the CDR3 ends, so the germline J gene completes it. The V end was cut by 7 bases, the J end by 7 bases, with 11 bases between. This CDR3 is 11 amino acids long. CDR1 MSHET and CDR2 SYDVDS come from the germline V gene.

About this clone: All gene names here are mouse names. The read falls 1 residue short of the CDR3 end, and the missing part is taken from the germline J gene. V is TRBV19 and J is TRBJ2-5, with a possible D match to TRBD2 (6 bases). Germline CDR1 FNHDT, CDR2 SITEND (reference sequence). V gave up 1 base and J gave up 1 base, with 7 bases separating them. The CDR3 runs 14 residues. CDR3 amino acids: CASSISGDQDTQYF. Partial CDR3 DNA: TGTGCCAGCAGTATATCTGGGGACCAAGACACCCAGTAC.

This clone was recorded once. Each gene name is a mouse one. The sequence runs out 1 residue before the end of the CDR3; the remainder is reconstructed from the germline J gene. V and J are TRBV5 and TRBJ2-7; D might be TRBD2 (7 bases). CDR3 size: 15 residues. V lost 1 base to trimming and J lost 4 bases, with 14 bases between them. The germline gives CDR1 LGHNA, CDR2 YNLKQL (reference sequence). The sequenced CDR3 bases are TGTGCCAGCAGCCAAGGCCTGGGGGCCCTTTATGAACAGTAC. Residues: CASSQGLGALYEQY. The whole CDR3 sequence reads CASSQGLGALYEQYF.

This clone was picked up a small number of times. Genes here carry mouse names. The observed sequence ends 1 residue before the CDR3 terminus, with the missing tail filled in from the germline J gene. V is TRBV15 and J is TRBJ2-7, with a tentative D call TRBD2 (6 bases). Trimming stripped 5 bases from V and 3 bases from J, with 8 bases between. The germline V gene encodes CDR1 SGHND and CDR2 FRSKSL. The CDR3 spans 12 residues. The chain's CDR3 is CASSKLGYEQYF. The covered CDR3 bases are TGTGCCAGCAGTAAACTGGGCTATGAACAGTAC.

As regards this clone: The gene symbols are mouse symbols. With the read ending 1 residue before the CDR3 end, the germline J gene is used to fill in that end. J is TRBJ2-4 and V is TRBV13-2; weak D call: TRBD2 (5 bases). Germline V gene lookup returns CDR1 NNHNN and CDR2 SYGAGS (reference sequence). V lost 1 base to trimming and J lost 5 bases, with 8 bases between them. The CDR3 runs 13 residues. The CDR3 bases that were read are TGTGCCAGCGGTGATCCTGGGCTAAACACCTTGTAC. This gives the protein CASGDPGLNTLY. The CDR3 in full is CASGDPGLNTLYF.

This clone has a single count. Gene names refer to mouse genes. CDR3 DNA (partial): TGTGCCAGCAGTGTCCGACACAACACAGAAGTCTTC. This encodes CASSVRHNTEVF. The CDR3 reads in full as CASSVRHNTEVFF. The rearrangement uses TRBV13-1 and TRBJ1-1, with unresolved D. The read comes to an end 1 residue before the CDR3 does, leaving the germline J gene to fill in the end. V was cut by 3 bases and J by 2 bases, with 8 bases left in between. Germline values: CDR1 NSHNY, CDR2 SYGAGN. The CDR3 is 13 residues long.